The present T cell receptor beta chain was sequenced within a study of cytomegalovirus exposure and HLA in healthy donors. Study in general: In a later analysis, the roughly 130 validation repertoires were reported to have used the same platform as the roughly 600 first-cohort repertoires.

Produced via immunoSEQ multiplex PCR; TCRdb's table is partial and in-frame only. The repertoire includes hundreds of thousands of clones, about nine tenths of them detected once, and approximately 0.86% sits in the top ten. Overall study results and limits: Rare sequences made up most TCRs, while some public TCRs were found in many donors. The study put some 160 TCR beta chains on its list as cytomegalovirus-associated. Reports described diagnosis of cytomegalovirus status by the classifier as highly specific and sensitive.

This clone was picked up one time. Its specificity is unknown. The junction shows a germline mismatch at one end, possibly a read error. Germline CDR1 and CDR2: LNHNV and YYDKDF (reference sequence). The CDR3 totals 13 residues. This TCR was recovered from a woman aged 18-29 years in good health and CMV-seronegative. V and J are TRBV15 and TRBJ2-7; no definite D call. The sequenced sample was PBMCs. Here the CDR3 DNA reads TGTGCCACCAGCAGAGATATTGGCGGCAGCGCGGACTTC. It specifies CATSRDIGGSADF.